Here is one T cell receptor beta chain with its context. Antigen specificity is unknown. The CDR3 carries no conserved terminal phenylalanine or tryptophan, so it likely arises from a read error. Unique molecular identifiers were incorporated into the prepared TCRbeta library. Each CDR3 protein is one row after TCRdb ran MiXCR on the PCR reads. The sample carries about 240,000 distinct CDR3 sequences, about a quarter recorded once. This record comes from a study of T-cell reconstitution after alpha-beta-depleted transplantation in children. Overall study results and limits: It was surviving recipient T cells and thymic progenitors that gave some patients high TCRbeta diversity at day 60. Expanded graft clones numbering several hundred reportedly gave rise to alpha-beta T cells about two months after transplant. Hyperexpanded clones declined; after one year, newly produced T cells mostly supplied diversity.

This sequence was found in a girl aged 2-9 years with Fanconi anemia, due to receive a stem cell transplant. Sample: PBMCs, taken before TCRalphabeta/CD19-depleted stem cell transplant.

This CDR3 reads CASSYATGAGNTIYS. The CDR3 DNA is TGTGCCAGCAGTTACGCGACAGGGGCTGGAAACACCATATATTCT. The chain has TRBV6-5 and TRBJ1-3, with 8 bases aligning to TRBD1. The CDR3 spans 15 residues. Losses at the gene ends were 2 bases for V and 2 bases for J; bases not matched to a gene: 2. Per germline, CDR1 MNHEY and CDR2 SVGAGI.